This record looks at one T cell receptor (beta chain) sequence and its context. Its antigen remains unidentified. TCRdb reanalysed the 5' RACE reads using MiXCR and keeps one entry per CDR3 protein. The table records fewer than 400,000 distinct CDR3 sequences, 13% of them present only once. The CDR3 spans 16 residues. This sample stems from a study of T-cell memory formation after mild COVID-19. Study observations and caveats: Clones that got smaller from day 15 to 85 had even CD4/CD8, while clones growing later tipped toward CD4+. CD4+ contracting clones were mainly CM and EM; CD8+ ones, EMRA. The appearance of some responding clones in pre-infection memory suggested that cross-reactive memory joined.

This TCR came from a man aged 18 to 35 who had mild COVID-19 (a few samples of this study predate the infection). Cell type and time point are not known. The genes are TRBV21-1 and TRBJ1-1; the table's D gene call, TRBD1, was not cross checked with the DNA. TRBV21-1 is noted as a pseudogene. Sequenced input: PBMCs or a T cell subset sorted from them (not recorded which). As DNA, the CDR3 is TGTGCCAGCACCCCTACCGGGGGACCCGGGGACACTGAAGCTTTCTTT. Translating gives CASTPTGGPGDTEAFF.